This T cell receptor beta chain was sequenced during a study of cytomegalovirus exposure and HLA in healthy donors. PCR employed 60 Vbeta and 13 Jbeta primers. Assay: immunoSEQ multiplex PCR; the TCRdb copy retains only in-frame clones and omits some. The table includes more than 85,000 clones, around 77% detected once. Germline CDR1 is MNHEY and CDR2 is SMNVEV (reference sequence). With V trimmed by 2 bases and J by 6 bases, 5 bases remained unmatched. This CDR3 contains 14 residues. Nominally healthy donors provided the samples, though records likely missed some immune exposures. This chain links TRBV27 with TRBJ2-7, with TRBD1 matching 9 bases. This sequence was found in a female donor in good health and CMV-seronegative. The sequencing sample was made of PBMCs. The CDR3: CASSLDRGSGEQYF. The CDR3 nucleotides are TGTGCCAGCAGTTTAGACAGGGGGAGCGGCGAGCAGTACTTC.